One sample yielded the 28 T cell receptor beta chains listed below, sequenced in a study of blood T cell repertoires in COVID-19. The protocol was immunoSEQ multiplex PCR, while the TCRdb copy is restricted to in-frame clones and leaves out a portion. The sample contains approximately 150,000 clones, just under 85% of which appear only once. The sequenced sample was PBMCs or T cells enriched from blood (not recorded which). The receptors shown here come from a woman aged 35 to 49 who had recovered from COVID-19.

The V call is TRBV30, the J call TRBJ1-5; maybe TRBD1 (5 bases). V lost 3 bases, J lost 4 bases, and 16 bases lay in between. Germline V lookup: CDR1 GTSNPN, CDR2 SVGIG (reference sequence). The CDR3 has 15 residues. CDR3 coding DNA: TGTGCCTGGAGATCCAAAGGGCAGGGAAATCAGCCCCAGCATTTT. Its protein product is CAWRSKGQGNQPQHF.

J is TRBJ2-1 and V is TRBV2; D not certain. V shed 7 bases and J shed 10 bases, with 11 bases lying between them. The germline CDR1 and CDR2 sequences are SNHLY and FYNNEI. This CDR3 is built from 11 residues. The CDR3 reads CASILGVEQFF. DNA for the CDR3: TGTGCCAGCATCCTCGGAGTCGAGCAGTTCTTC.

The chain joins TRBV7-3 to TRBJ2-2, with D maybe TRBD2 (6 bases). Germline V gene lookup returns CDR1 SGHTA and CDR2 FQGTGA. This CDR3 contains 15 residues. V was trimmed by 6 bases and J by 7 bases, leaving 18 bases between them. As DNA, the CDR3 is TGTGCCAGCAGAAACGGGGGTGTAAGGAACGGGGAGCTGTTTTTT. The encoded protein is CASRNGGVRNGELFF.

This chain uses TRBV7-3 with TRBJ2-3, with a weak D call TRBD2 (5 bases). The V end was cut by 5 bases, the J end by 0 bases, with 12 bases between. Germline V gene data show CDR1 as SGHTA and CDR2 as FQGTGA. This CDR3 has 15 amino acids. In DNA form, the CDR3 reads TGTGCCAGCAGCCGAGGCCCGGGGAGCACAGATACGCAGTATTTT. It codes for CASSRGPGSTDTQYF. The full variable domain, completed using reference TRBV7-3 and TRBJ2-3, is GAGVSQTPSNKVTEKGKYVELRCDPISGHTALYWYRQSLGQGPEFLIYFQGTGAADDSGLPNDRFFAVRPEGSVSTLKIQRTERGDSAVYLCASSRGPGSTDTQYFGPGTRLTVL.

The chain employs TRBV6-5 and TRBJ2-6, with no clear D. The germline V gene encodes CDR1 MNHEY and CDR2 SVGAGI. CDR3 size: 14 residues. Trimming shortened V by 8 bases and J by 3 bases, and 11 bases separated the two germline ends. The CDR3 spells CASQSRLGANVLTF. DNA of the CDR3: TGTGCCAGCCAATCTCGACTTGGGGCCAACGTCCTGACTTTC.

A few counts support this clone. The chain links TRBV6-6 to TRBJ2-3, with a possible D match to TRBD2 (6 bases). This CDR3 is 17 amino acids long. The germline V and J ends were trimmed by 5 bases and 5 bases, with 23 bases remaining between them. CDR1 and CDR2 from the germline V gene are MNHNY and SVGAGI (reference sequence). This CDR3 reads CASSPRPSVRRVDTQYF. As DNA, the CDR3 is TGTGCCAGCAGTCCTCGTCCTAGCGTTAGGCGTGTAGATACGCAGTATTTT.

This chain connects TRBV2 to TRBJ2-4; 9 bases are shared with TRBD2. Germline V CDR1 and CDR2: SNHLY, FYNNEI. Trimming at V came to 5 bases and at J to 1 base, leaving 6 bases not matched to a gene. The CDR3 runs 16 residues. The CDR3: CASSPFGTSAKNIQYF. The CDR3 DNA is TGTGCCAGCAGTCCATTCGGGACTAGCGCCAAAAACATTCAGTACTTC.

A word on this clone: Different DNA sequences within this sample yield the same CDR3. The chain couples TRBV12-3 or TRBV12-4 to TRBJ2-3; D remains unclear. V was cut by 3 bases and J by 6 bases, with 4 bases left in between. The CDR3 is made up of 11 amino acids. For the CDR3, the DNA is TGTGCCAGCAGTTTTCGGGATACGCAGTATTTT. It yields the protein CASSFRDTQYF.

The gene calls are TRBV19 and TRBJ2-2; 8 bases fit TRBD2. Germline-derived CDR1 and CDR2 are LNHDA and SQIVND (reference sequence). This CDR3 spans 15 amino acids. V gave up 5 bases and J gave up 6 bases; unmatched junction bases: 8. The CDR3 nucleotides are TGTGCCAGTAGTTCGGGACTAGGAAGGGCCGGGGAGCTGTTTTTT. This codes for CASSSGLGRAGELFF. The complete variable domain, with remaining parts taken from reference TRBV19 and TRBJ2-2, reads DGGITQSPKYLFRKEGQNVTLSCEQNLNHDAMYWYRQDPGQGLRLIYYSQIVNDFQKGDIAEGYSVSREKKESFPLTVTSAQKNPTAFYLCASSSGLGRAGELFFGEGSRLTVL.

This chain links TRBV5-4 with TRBJ2-1; TRBD2 might be the D (5 bases). The CDR3 consists of 15 residues. V gave up 2 bases and J gave up 2 bases, with 11 bases separating them. Per the germline V gene, CDR1 is SGHNT and CDR2 is YYREEE (reference sequence). The chain's CDR3 is CASSFKAATYNEQFF. As DNA, the CDR3 is TGTGCCAGCAGCTTCAAAGCGGCAACCTACAATGAGCAGTTCTTC.

The chain employs TRBV5-6 and TRBJ2-7; the D is unclear. This CDR3 contains 14 residues. Germline V gene data show CDR1 as SGHDT and CDR2 as YYEEEE. Deletions cut 4 bases from V and 2 bases from J, with 13 bases between. CDR3 in amino acids: CASSPPSRAYEQYF. CDR3 in DNA: TGTGCCAGCAGCCCGCCCTCCCGAGCCTACGAGCAGTACTTC.

This clone was found a few times. The CDR3 nucleotides read TGCGCCAGCAGCTTTGGGCGTCGGGAGGGCCGCACAGATACGCAGTATTTT. Encoded protein: CASSFGRREGRTDTQYF. The chain couples TRBV5-1 to TRBJ2-3; TRBD2 agrees at 8 bases. The CDR3 length is 17 residues. Unmatched junction bases numbered 9, after V lost 2 bases and J lost 1 base. Germline CDR1 reads SGHRS; CDR2 reads YFSETQ.

The V call is TRBV18, the J call TRBJ2-2; D call uncertain. In germline, CDR1 is KGHSH, CDR2 LQKENI. V was pared by 1 base and J by 0 bases, with 9 bases between. There are 16 residues in the CDR3. The CDR3 region is CASSPLPTANTGELFF. The DNA for the CDR3 is TGTGCCAGCTCACCACTCCCGACTGCGAACACCGGGGAGCTGTTTTTT.

This clone was seen ten or more times. The chain combines TRBV10-1 with TRBJ1-6; D might be TRBD1 (5 bases). Germline V gives CDR1 WNHNN, CDR2 SYGVQD (reference sequence). The V end was cut by 5 bases, the J end by 5 bases, with 10 bases between. CDR3 length equals 14 residues. The CDR3 nucleotides are TGCGCCAGCAGTCCGACAGCGAATAATTCACCCCTCCACTTT. Translation gives CASSPTANNSPLHF.

The chain carries TRBV7-9 and TRBJ2-1; TRBD2 agrees at 7 bases. The CDR3 has 16 amino acids. Germline lookup yields CDR1 SEHNR and CDR2 FQNEAQ (reference sequence). The V segment lost 6 bases and the J segment 0 bases; nucleotides outside the gene matches: 8. The CDR3 reads CASSFATSISYNEQFF. CDR3 bases: TGTGCCAGCAGTTTCGCGACTAGCATCTCCTACAATGAGCAGTTCTTC.

This chain uses TRBV4-1 with TRBJ2-1; 11 bases map to TRBD2. V was clipped by 1 base and J by 7 bases; unmatched bases: 3. The CDR3 loop spans 15 amino acids. Germline assignment: CDR1 MGHRA and CDR2 YSYEKL. The CDR3 region has the DNA TGCGCCAGCAGCCAAGTACTAGCGGGAGTAAATGAGCAGTTCTTC. This gives the protein CASSQVLAGVNEQFF.

This clone was observed at least ten times. The chain has TRBV11-2 and TRBJ2-4, with 10 nucleotides matching TRBD2. CDR1 and CDR2 (germline): SGHAT, FQNNGV. The CDR3 sequence is 16 residues long. The junction had 8 bases not matched to a gene; V was cut back by 1 base and J by 8 bases. The CDR3 region has the DNA TGTGCCAGCAGCTTAGTGGCTAGCGGGAGTCAGGACATTCAGTACTTC. Amino acid sequence: CASSLVASGSQDIQYF.

This clone showed up just once. This rearrangement joins TRBV7-8 to TRBJ2-3; D remains ambiguous. Trimming stripped 5 bases from V and 5 bases from J, with 8 bases between. This CDR3 comprises 12 residues. Germline assignment: CDR1 SGHVS and CDR2 FQNEAQ. The CDR3 sequence is CASSPNGDTQYF. The CDR3 nucleotides are TGTGCCAGCAGCCCAAACGGAGATACGCAGTATTTT.

The chain combines TRBV5-1 with TRBJ2-1; possibly TRBD2 for D (5 bases). Trimming stripped 2 bases from V and 1 base from J, with 22 bases between. Germline CDR1 SGHRS, CDR2 YFSETQ. The CDR3 consists of 19 residues. The CDR3 DNA sequence: TGCGCCAGCAGCTTTTCACCAGGCGGGCCGGGCCTATCCTACAATGAGCAGTTCTTC. Residues: CASSFSPGGPGLSYNEQFF.

The table lists this clone with a count of one. V is TRBV29-1 and J is TRBJ2-3; the match to TRBD1 covers 11 bases. CDR3 length equals 15 residues. The trim removed 7 bases at V and 4 bases at J, leaving 10 bases unmatched. Germline V gene lookup returns CDR1 SQVTM and CDR2 ANQGSEA. DNA for the CDR3: TGCAGCGCCACCTACGGGACAGGGGGGCCAGATACGCAGTATTTT. Protein sequence: CSATYGTGGPDTQYF.

The V and J genes are TRBV9 and TRBJ1-3, with TRBD1 as a possible D gene (6 bases). Germline-derived CDR1 and CDR2 are SGDLS and YYNGEE. Trimming stripped 3 bases from V and 1 base from J, with 8 bases between. The CDR3 is made up of 14 amino acids. The CDR3 bases are TGTGCCAGCAGCGATGGACAGTCTGGAAACACCATATATTTT. It encodes CASSDGQSGNTIYF. The complete variable domain, with remaining parts taken from reference TRBV9 and TRBJ1-3, reads DSGVTQTPKHLITATGQRVTLRCSPRSGDLSVYWYQQSLDQGLQFLIQYYNGEERAKGNILERFSAQQFPDLHSELNLSSLELGDSALYFCASSDGQSGNTIYFGEGSWLTVV.

The rearrangement links TRBV7-9 to TRBJ1-2, with D perhaps matching TRBD1 (5 bases). V was cut by 5 bases and J by 8 bases, with 15 bases left in between. The germline V gene has CDR1 SEHNR and CDR2 FQNEAQ (reference sequence). The CDR3 runs 13 residues. The CDR3 spells CASSPRGVGGYTF. The CDR3 DNA reads TGTGCCAGCAGCCCGCGGGGGGTTGGCGGCTACACCTTC.

The V and J genes are TRBV7-8 and TRBJ1-2; perhaps TRBD1 as D (5 bases). V lost 1 base and J 8 bases, leaving 5 bases between the germline ends. The CDR3 contains 11 residues. The V gene's germline CDR1 is SGHVS and CDR2 FQNEAQ. This CDR3 is CASSLGQGYTF. The CDR3 DNA reads as TGTGCCAGCAGCTTAGGACAGGGCTACACCTTC.

The J gene is TRBJ1-1, the V gene TRBV3-1 (or the pseudogene TRBV3-2), with 9 nucleotides matching TRBD1. V was clipped by 1 base and J by 4 bases; unmatched bases: 4. Germline V CDR1 and CDR2: LGHDT, YNNKEL (reference sequence). The CDR3 covers 15 residues. CDR3 region: CASSQVGQGGTEAFF. The CDR3 coding sequence is TGTGCCAGCAGCCAAGTGGGACAGGGTGGCACTGAAGCTTTCTTT.

For this clone: One junction end disagrees with the germline gene, perhaps due to a read error. V is TRBV19 and J is TRBJ2-1, with 8 positions matching TRBD2. The CDR3 covers 14 residues. Germline CDR1 is LNHDA and CDR2 is SQIVND (reference sequence). CDR3 nucleotide sequence: TGTACCAGTAATGTAGCGGGGTCCTACAATGAGCAGTTCTTC. This gives the protein CTSNVAGSYNEQFF.

The V gene is TRBV6-5, the J gene TRBJ1-1, with 10 bases lining up with TRBD1. The germline V gene has CDR1 MNHEY and CDR2 SVGAGI. The J segment lost 1 base and the V segment lost 7 bases, leaving 3 bases of the junction unmatched. The CDR3 runs to 14 residues. The CDR3 region has the DNA TGTGCCAGCAACCGACAGGGGGCGAACACTGAAGCTTTCTTT. Protein sequence: CASNRQGANTEAFF.

The V gene is TRBV5-6, the J gene TRBJ1-1; D may be TRBD1 (5 bases). Trimming removed 3 bases from V and 7 bases from J, with 10 bases in between. Per the germline V gene, CDR1 is SGHDT and CDR2 is YYEEEE. CDR3 size: 12 residues. Here the CDR3 DNA reads TGTGCCAGCAGCTACGGACATGTTGAAGCTTTCTTT. Its translation is CASSYGHVEAFF.

This chain links TRBV6-5 with TRBJ1-2; 7 positions agree with TRBD1. The V gene end was trimmed by 1 base and the J gene end by 8 bases; junction bases not matched to a gene: 10. Germline loops: CDR1 MNHEY, CDR2 SVGAGI. The CDR3 loop spans 15 amino acids. The CDR3 DNA reads TGTGCCAGCAGTTACTTCCAGGAGGGGGCGCGAGGCTACACCTTC. This encodes CASSYFQEGARGYTF.